One and the same sample provided the 21 T cell receptor beta chains below, sequenced in a study of blood T cell repertoires in COVID-19. The table came from immunoSEQ multiplex PCR; TCRdb's copy has only in-frame clones and leaves some out. The sample shows 130,000 to 150,000 clones, over 80% of them seen only once. Sequencing was carried out using peripheral blood. The receptor source for this set is a man between 45 and 60 years old who had recovered from COVID-19.

In its sample, this clone was seen once. The chain has TRBV5-5 and TRBJ2-1, with 13 positions matching TRBD2. The CDR3 spans 16 residues. V lost 4 bases to trimming and J lost 3 bases; unmatched junction nucleotides: 4. Germline lookup yields CDR1 SGHKS and CDR2 YYEKEE (reference sequence). CDR3 coding DNA: TGTGCCAGCAGCACAGGACTAGCGGGAGACTACAATGAGCAGTTCTTC. Protein sequence: CASSTGLAGDYNEQFF.

This clone came up once. CDR3 sequence: CASSFQGASYETQYF. The CDR3 DNA is TGTGCCAGCAGCTTTCAGGGGGCATCGTATGAGACCCAGTACTTC. This chain joins TRBV5-4 and TRBJ2-5; 8 nucleotides match TRBD1. The J segment lost 5 bases and the V segment lost 2 bases, leaving 8 bases of the junction unmatched. The length of the CDR3 is 15 residues. Germline loops: CDR1 SGHNT, CDR2 YYREEE (reference sequence). The complete variable domain, with remaining parts taken from reference TRBV5-4 and TRBJ2-5, reads ETGVTQSPTHLIKTRGQQVTLRCSSQSGHNTVSWYQQALGQGPQFIFQYYREEENGRGNFPPRFSGLQFPNYSSELNVNALELDDSALYLCASSFQGASYETQYFGPGTRLLVL.

The chain recombines TRBV5-6 with TRBJ1-3; 7 bases fit TRBD1. Germline V gene sequence: CDR1 SGHDT, CDR2 YYEEEE. The junction had 5 bases not matched to a gene; V was cut back by 4 bases and J by 1 base. This CDR3 spans 15 amino acids. The CDR3 nucleotides are TGTGCCAGCAGCCGCAGGGGGGCATCTGGAAACACCATATATTTT. This sequence encodes CASSRRGASGNTIYF.

This rearrangement joins TRBV27 to TRBJ2-7; the D gene is possibly TRBD2 (6 bases). This CDR3 is built from 13 residues. Trimming removed 5 bases at V and 3 bases at J, with 11 bases between. Germline V gene lookup returns CDR1 MNHEY and CDR2 SMNVEV (reference sequence). The CDR3 here is CASSPGTDYEQYF. The DNA for the CDR3 is TGTGCCAGCAGTCCCGGGACTGACTACGAGCAGTACTTC.

V and J are TRBV11-3 and TRBJ2-3, with 9 nucleotides matching TRBD1. The germline CDR1 and CDR2 sequences are SGHNT and YENEEA. This CDR3 is 16 amino acids long. V lost 5 bases, J lost 6 bases, and 12 bases stayed unmatched. CDR3 nucleotides: TGTGCCAGCAGCCCCCCCCCGGGACAGGGAGGTGATACGCAGTATTTT. Translation: CASSPPPGQGGDTQYF.

The genes are TRBV7-2 and TRBJ1-2; no definite D call. The germline V and J ends were trimmed by 1 base and 2 bases, with 8 bases remaining between them. Germline V gene sequence: CDR1 SGHTA, CDR2 FQGNSA. This CDR3 is 14 amino acids long. The CDR3 nucleotides are TGTGCCAGCAGCTTAGAAGGCAGGAACTATGGCTACACCTTC. Translation gives CASSLEGRNYGYTF. The full variable domain, completed using reference TRBV7-2 and TRBJ1-2, is GAGVSQSPSNKVTEKGKDVELRCDPISGHTALYWYRQSLGQGLEFLIYFQGNSAPDKSGLPSDRFSAERTGGSVSTLTIQRTQQEDSAVYLCASSLEGRNYGYTFGSGTRLTVV.

The chain couples TRBV7-9 to TRBJ1-1; no definite D call. V was trimmed by 3 bases and J by 5 bases, leaving 10 bases between them. This CDR3 comprises 13 residues. Germline CDR1 SEHNR, CDR2 FQNEAQ (reference sequence). CDR3 sequence reads: CASSLSSQTEAFF. The CDR3 DNA is TGTGCCAGCAGCTTGTCGTCACAGACTGAAGCTTTCTTT.

The V gene is TRBV30, the J gene TRBJ1-2; TRBD1 agrees at 8 bases. The CDR3 has 13 residues. Trimming cost V 4 bases and J 2 bases; bases outside gene matches: 3. From germline, CDR1 is GTSNPN and CDR2 SVGIG (reference sequence). CDR3 bases: TGTGCCTGGAATCAGGGGGCGAACTATGGCTACACCTTC. Protein product: CAWNQGANYGYTF.

The chain has TRBV18 and TRBJ1-1; the D gene is possibly TRBD1 (6 bases). Trimming removed 2 bases from V and 4 bases from J, with 14 bases in between. The CDR3 totals 15 residues. From germline, CDR1 is KGHSH and CDR2 LQKENI. Here the CDR3 reads CASSPETGRTTEAFF. The DNA for the CDR3 is TGTGCCAGCTCACCAGAAACAGGGCGTACCACTGAAGCTTTCTTT.

This sequence joins TRBV11-2 and TRBJ2-5; D gene ambiguous. In germline, CDR1 is SGHAT, CDR2 FQNNGV. The V gene lost 3 bases and the J gene lost 1 base, with 12 bases spanning the gap. CDR3 length equals 15 residues. The CDR3, as DNA: TGTGCCAGCAGCTTTAATCCCGCAGGCCAAGAGACCCAGTACTTC. As protein: CASSFNPAGQETQYF. Combining the CDR3 with reference TRBV11-2 and TRBJ2-5 gives the whole variable domain EAGVAQSPRYKIIEKRQSVAFWCNPISGHATLYWYQQILGQGPKLLIQFQNNGVVDDSQLPKDRFSAERLKGVDSTLKIQPAKLEDSAVYLCASSFNPAGQETQYFGPGTRLLVL.

For the CDR3, the DNA is TGTGCCAGTACCTCCCTTACAGCAGGGGGCGCATGGGGGGCCAACGTCCTGACTTTC. Its translation is CASTSLTAGGAWGANVLTF. The J gene is TRBJ2-6, the V gene TRBV19; 8 bases are a match to TRBD1. Looked up from germline, CDR1 is LNHDA and CDR2 is SQIVND (reference sequence). Trimming cost V 7 bases and J 4 bases; bases outside gene matches: 18. This CDR3 has 19 amino acids.

The chain joins TRBV3-1 (or the pseudogene TRBV3-2) to TRBJ1-1; no reliable D call. Trimming took off 1 base at V and 3 bases at J, with 6 bases between the two ends. CDR1 and CDR2 from the germline V gene are LGHDT and YNNKEL (reference sequence). This CDR3 is built from 13 residues. The CDR3 DNA sequence: TGTGCCAGCAGCCAAGCAGGCTACACTGAAGCTTTCTTT. Translating gives CASSQAGYTEAFF.

This clone was observed once. V is TRBV2 and J is TRBJ1-2; D remains ambiguous. This CDR3 contains 14 residues. The germline CDR1 and CDR2 sequences are SNHLY and FYNNEI. Trimming took 5 bases from V and 4 from J, leaving 14 bases between them. Here the CDR3 reads CASSPPRGGYGYTF. The CDR3, as DNA: TGTGCCAGCAGTCCCCCCCGTGGCGGCTATGGCTACACCTTC.

This clone was seen only once. The V and J genes are TRBV30 and TRBJ2-2; 8 bases are shared with TRBD1. Germline values: CDR1 GTSNPN, CDR2 SVGIG (reference sequence). This CDR3 contains 15 residues. V lost 2 bases to trimming and J lost 4 bases; unmatched junction nucleotides: 6. DNA of the CDR3: TGTGCCTGGAGTATTACAGGGACAGGCACCGGGGAGCTGTTTTTT. Amino acid sequence: CAWSITGTGTGELFF. Full variable domain (outside the CDR3, taken from reference TRBV30 and TRBJ2-2): SQTIHQWPATLVQPVGSPLSLECTVEGTSNPNLYWYRQAAGRGLQLLFYSVGIGQISSEVPQNLSASRPQDRQFILSSKKLLLSDSGFYLCAWSITGTGTGELFFGEGSRLTVL.

This clone occurred once. The V call is TRBV6-2 or TRBV6-3, the J call TRBJ2-5; TRBD2 aligns across 12 bases. In germline, CDR1 is MNHEY, CDR2 SVGEGT. V shed 6 bases, J shed 5 bases, and the junction held 7 bases outside the gene matches. The CDR3 extends over 15 amino acids. The DNA of the CDR3 is TGTGCCAGCAGCTCTAGCGGGGGGGCGAGTGAGACCCAGTACTTC. As protein: CASSSSGGASETQYF.

The V call is TRBV12-3 or TRBV12-4, the J call TRBJ1-1; D ambiguous. The CDR3 is 12 amino acids. Between the trimmed V and J ends, which lost 7 bases and 1 base, there was a span of 7 bases. The CDR3 loop is CASKNKNTEAFF. The CDR3 DNA reads TGTGCCAGCAAAAATAAGAACACTGAAGCTTTCTTT.

The sample holds one count of this clone. The chain links TRBV4-2 to TRBJ2-4; tentatively, D is TRBD2 (6 bases). Trimming cost V 3 bases and J 0 bases, with 12 bases left between them. Germline CDR1 and CDR2: LGHNA and YNFKEQ. The CDR3 contains 16 residues. The CDR3 region is CASSQEGELAKNIQYF. In DNA form, the CDR3 reads TGTGCCAGCAGCCAGGAGGGAGAACTAGCCAAAAACATTCAGTACTTC.

The genes are TRBV7-2 and TRBJ1-1; D may be TRBD1 (5 bases). The CDR3 loop spans 14 amino acids. Between the trimmed V and J ends, which lost 4 bases and 5 bases, there was a span of 14 bases. CDR1 SGHTA and CDR2 FQGNSA come from the germline V gene. CDR3 coding DNA: TGTGCCAGCAGCTCCCAGGGCAGGGCTACTGAAGCTTTCTTT. As protein: CASSSQGRATEAFF.

The rearrangement joins TRBV9 to TRBJ2-5; no reliable D call. V was clipped by 0 bases and J by 2 bases, with 14 bases between them. The CDR3 runs to 16 residues. Germline CDR1 reads SGDLS; CDR2 reads YYNGEE. The DNA of the CDR3 is TGTGCCAGCAGCGTAGGGGCAGGTCAAGGACAAGAGACCCAGTACTTC. Translated, it gives CASSVGAGQGQETQYF.

The sample holds a few counts of this clone. J is TRBJ2-2 and V is TRBV2; 7 bases fit TRBD1. Germline CDR1 is SNHLY and CDR2 is FYNNEI. Trimming removed 6 bases from V and 1 base from J; junction bases left unmatched: 5. The CDR3 loop spans 15 amino acids. The CDR3 protein is CASSSRQGNTGELFF. In DNA, the CDR3 is TGTGCCAGCAGCTCAAGACAGGGGAACACCGGGGAGCTGTTTTTT.

The chain combines TRBV6-5 with TRBJ2-1; 12 bases are a match to TRBD2. Per the germline V gene, CDR1 is MNHEY and CDR2 is SVGAGI. The length of the CDR3 is 14 residues. The ends lost 6 bases at V and 9 bases at J; junction bases unmatched: 6. DNA for the CDR3: TGTGCCAGCAGCCCACTAGCGGGGGGCGTTGAGCAGTTCTTC. This sequence encodes CASSPLAGGVEQFF.